What follows are 18 T cell receptor beta chains derived from one specimen sequenced in a study of CD8 T cells in Susac syndrome. cDNA came from roughly 0.5 to 1 ug RNA primed by random hexamers. TCRdb re-called the immunoSEQ multiplex PCR reads through MiXCR, storing one row per CDR3 protein. The sample shows some 180,000 distinct CDR3 sequences, around 96% of them seen only once. The material sequenced was CD4+ T cells from PBMCs. The receptors shown here come from a human donor in good health.

This chain connects TRBV7-2 to TRBJ2-7; 13 nucleotides align to TRBD2. Germline CDR1 is SGHTA and CDR2 is FQGNSA. The CDR3 sequence is 15 residues long. Germline trimming cut 7 bases from V and 3 bases from J; bases unmatched to any gene: 6. Here the CDR3 reads CASTPWTSGSYEQYF. CDR3 coding DNA: TGTGCCAGCACCCCGTGGACTAGCGGGAGCTACGAGCAGTACTTC.

This clonotype was found once. The rearrangement links TRBV29-1 to TRBJ1-1; the D is unclear. CDR3 length: 11 amino acids. V lost 2 bases, J lost 11 bases, and 12 bases lay in between. Germline loops: CDR1 SQVTM, CDR2 ANQGSEA. CDR3 bases: TGCAGCGTTGAAAAGCGTCCGGGGGCTTTCTTT. Protein sequence: CSVEKRPGAFF.

The gene calls are TRBV5-6 and TRBJ2-1, with 10 bases lining up with TRBD2. CDR1 SGHDT and CDR2 YYEEEE come from the germline V gene. V gave up 0 bases and J gave up 7 bases; unmatched junction bases: 7. The CDR3 spans 16 residues. CDR3 sequence: CASSLGTSGAGNEQFF. CDR3 nucleotides: TGTGCCAGCAGCTTGGGGACTAGCGGAGCGGGAAATGAGCAGTTCTTC. Full variable domain (rest looked up from reference TRBV5-6 and TRBJ2-1): DAGVTQSPTHLIKTRGQQVTLRCSPKSGHDTVSWYQQALGQGPQFIFQYYEEEERQRGNFPDRFSGHQFPNYSSELNVNALLLGDSALYLCASSLGTSGAGNEQFFGPGTRLTVL.

J is TRBJ1-5 and V is TRBV30, with D unclear. CDR1 is GTSNPN and CDR2 is SVGIG in the germline V gene (reference sequence). The CDR3 covers 13 residues. The V and J ends lost 2 bases and 5 bases respectively, with 10 bases between them. CDR3: CAWSRSSHQPQHF. CDR3 DNA: TGTGCCTGGAGTAGATCGAGTCATCAGCCCCAGCATTTT.

The chain combines TRBV20-1 with TRBJ2-7, with a tentative D call TRBD2 (5 bases). The CDR3 spans 12 residues. Trimming cost V 4 bases and J 7 bases, with 14 bases left between them. Germline-derived CDR1 and CDR2 are DFQATT and SNEGSKA (reference sequence). CDR3: CSANGPTGEQYF. The CDR3 region has the DNA TGCAGTGCTAATGGGCCTACGGGGGAGCAGTACTTC.

CDR3 bases: TGCAGTGCCTTGGAAGGGGCGACCCAGTACTTC. Its protein product is CSALEGATQYF. This chain joins TRBV20-1 and TRBJ2-5; possibly TRBD1 for D (5 bases). V was trimmed by 6 bases and J by 7 bases, leaving 12 bases between them. CDR3 size: 11 residues. CDR1 is DFQATT and CDR2 is SNEGSKA in the germline V gene (reference sequence).

This chain links TRBV9 with TRBJ2-3, with D perhaps matching TRBD1 (5 bases). The germline V and J ends were trimmed by 0 bases and 3 bases, with 8 bases remaining between them. The CDR3 length is 14 residues. CDR1 and CDR2 from the germline V gene are SGDLS and YYNGEE. CDR3 in DNA: TGTGCCAGCAGCGTAGCTGGGGCAACAGATACGCAGTATTTT. It yields the protein CASSVAGATDTQYF.

The chain uses TRBV27 and TRBJ2-7, with D unresolved. This CDR3 is built from 14 residues. With 7 bases removed from V and 2 bases from J, the gap between germline ends came to 15 bases. Germline V gene data show CDR1 as MNHEY and CDR2 as SMNVEV (reference sequence). CDR3 nucleotides: TGTGCCAGCACGTTGATGTTCGACACCTACGAGCAGTACTTC. It specifies CASTLMFDTYEQYF.

V usage is TRBV9 and J usage is TRBJ2-1; TRBD2 matches 9 bases. CDR3 size: 14 residues. Germline assignment: CDR1 SGDLS and CDR2 YYNGEE. With 2 bases clipped from V and 7 bases from J, the junction kept 4 bases outside the gene matches. For the CDR3, the DNA is TGTGCCAGCAGCGTGGGACTAGCTAGTAATGAGCAGTTCTTC. Its translation is CASSVGLASNEQFF. Variable domain in full (rest from reference TRBV9 and TRBJ2-1): DSGVTQTPKHLITATGQRVTLRCSPRSGDLSVYWYQQSLDQGLQFLIQYYNGEERAKGNILERFSAQQFPDLHSELNLSSLELGDSALYFCASSVGLASNEQFFGPGTRLTVL.

This sequence joins TRBV7-2 and TRBJ2-3; 8 bases map to TRBD2. Germline CDR1 SGHTA, CDR2 FQGNSA. The CDR3 spans 17 residues. The V gene end was trimmed by 2 bases and the J gene end by 1 base; junction bases not matched to a gene: 8. The CDR3 here is CASSLIVGAGGTDTQYF. CDR3 DNA sequence: TGTGCCAGCAGCTTAATAGTAGGAGCGGGAGGCACAGATACGCAGTATTTT.

The chain couples TRBV29-1 to TRBJ1-1, with no clear D. This CDR3 comprises 12 residues. Germline V CDR1 and CDR2: SQVTM, ANQGSEA. V was trimmed by 4 bases and J by 5 bases, leaving 11 bases between them. In nucleotides, the CDR3 is TGCAGCGTTGGAATTGTTCAAACTGAAGCTTTCTTT. As protein: CSVGIVQTEAFF.

The chain joins TRBV7-9 to TRBJ2-3, with D perhaps TRBD2 (5 bases). This CDR3 spans 16 amino acids. Trimming shortened V by 2 bases and J by 0 bases, and 12 bases separated the two germline ends. Germline-derived CDR1 and CDR2 are SEHNR and FQNEAQ (reference sequence). The CDR3 is CASSLTPAASTDTQYF. CDR3 bases: TGTGCCAGCAGCTTAACGCCAGCGGCTAGCACAGATACGCAGTATTTT.

The chain uses TRBV6-1 and TRBJ2-3, with D maybe TRBD2 (5 bases). Trimming shortened V by 4 bases and J by 0 bases, and 14 bases separated the two germline ends. This CDR3 region has 16 residues. Germline V lookup: CDR1 MNHNS, CDR2 SASEGT. Here the CDR3 reads CASSGARRGSTDTQYF. The CDR3 region has the DNA TGTGCCAGCAGTGGGGCCCGACGGGGAAGCACAGATACGCAGTATTTT.

This chain links TRBV6-2 or TRBV6-3 with TRBJ2-3; TRBD2 agrees at 7 bases. J was trimmed by 8 bases and V by 6 bases; bases with no gene match: 11. The length of the CDR3 is 14 residues. The germline CDR1 and CDR2 sequences are MNHEY and SVGEGT. The CDR3 nucleotides are TGTGCCAGCAGCCTCGGCGGGAGTCAAGCTACGCAGTATTTT. Amino acid sequence: CASSLGGSQATQYF.

The chain carries TRBV12-3 or TRBV12-4 and TRBJ2-7; 9 nucleotides agree with TRBD2. V gave up 2 bases and J gave up 2 bases; unmatched junction bases: 4. This CDR3 has 15 residues. The CDR3 protein is CASSLRAGGAYEQYF. The CDR3 bases are TGTGCCAGCAGTTTAAGGGCGGGAGGGGCCTACGAGCAGTACTTC.

V gene TRBV5-1 combines with J gene TRBJ2-7; 8 bases match TRBD1. The germline V gene encodes CDR1 SGHRS and CDR2 YFSETQ. Trimming took 3 bases from V and 6 from J; bases not matched to a gene: 5. The CDR3 totals 13 residues. The CDR3 bases are TGCGCCAGCAGCTACGGACAGGGAGGCGAGCAGTACTTC. It translates to CASSYGQGGEQYF.

This clonotype was observed a few times. The chain has TRBV28 and TRBJ2-7; unclear D gene. V shed 5 bases and J shed 4 bases, with 6 bases lying between them. The length of the CDR3 is 11 residues. Germline-derived CDR1 and CDR2 are MDHEN and SYDVKM. Here the CDR3 DNA reads TGTGCCAGCAGTCTGGAATACGAGCAGTACTTC. Its translation: CASSLEYEQYF. The variable domain in full, with the rest retrieved from reference TRBV28 and TRBJ2-7, is DVKVTQSSRYLVKRTGEKVFLECVQDMDHENMFWYRQDPGLGLRLIYFSYDVKMKEKGDIPEGYSVSREKKERFSLILESASTNQTSMYLCASSLEYEQYFGPGTRLTVT.

The chain couples TRBV5-1 to TRBJ2-3, with D tentatively TRBD2 (6 bases). Germline V gene sequence: CDR1 SGHRS, CDR2 YFSETQ. V was shortened by 6 bases and J by 1 base, with 18 bases between the two germline ends. This CDR3 contains 16 residues. The chain's CDR3 is CASTPAYGEGTDTQYF. CDR3 sequence (DNA): TGCGCCAGCACCCCAGCCTACGGGGAGGGCACAGATACGCAGTATTTT.